This T cell receptor beta chain was observed in a study of post-analysis software for immune sequencing data. Broader study findings: Several TRBV segments were more frequent in patients than controls; TRBV5-6, TRBV5-1 and TRBV20-1 belonged to this group.

Trimming left V 0 bases short and J 4 bases short, with 16 bases between. CDR3 length: 17 residues. Germline-derived CDR1 and CDR2 are MGHRA and YSYEKL. This clonotype was counted between two and nine times. Antigen: not known. Prepared libraries of TCR beta cDNA carried unique molecular identifiers. MiXCR, run by TCRdb on the PCR reads, gives a single entry per CDR3 protein. The table has about 540,000 distinct CDR3 sequences, 34% seen once. Sequencing was performed on blood. The source of this sequence is a girl younger than 18 with multiple sclerosis. This chain connects TRBV4-1 to TRBJ1-5; D remains ambiguous. CDR3 DNA: TGCGCCAGCAGCCAAGATTACCCGGAACAGACAAATCAGCCCCAGCATTTT. Protein: CASSQDYPEQTNQPQHF.